Sequencing of this T cell receptor (beta chain) was carried out in a study of T cells in Graves' hyperthyroidism and ophthalmopathy. In the study overall: At initial diagnosis, before any treatment had begun, peripheral blood was obtained.

Overall study findings and caveats: Researchers report that a 13 V-J model separated ophthalmopathy from stable hyperthyroidism.

Notes on this clonotype: Its antigen is undetermined.

Template material for amplifying TCR beta CDR3 regions consisted of RNA transcripts. A set of HTBI primers served as the primers for a first-round RT-PCR of the TCR CDR3. TCRdb re-called the multiplex PCR reads through MiXCR, storing one row per CDR3 protein. The repertoire holds a few hundred thousand distinct CDR3 sequences, approximately 15% seen once, with about a sixth in the top ten. With 6 bases removed from V and 4 bases from J, the gap between germline ends came to 12 bases. The germline V gene encodes CDR1 SGHVS and CDR2 FQNEAQ. The CDR3 runs to 13 residues. Exclusion criteria comprised uncontrolled infection, other autoimmune disease, pregnancy or lactation. Diagnostic assessment was based on clinical symptoms, serum thyroxine and TRAb, thyroid ultrasound and orbital computed tomography.

This rearrangement joins TRBV7-8 to TRBJ1-2; D is unresolved. Sequencing was done on a sample of blood. This TCR was recovered from a woman between 18 and 29 years old with Graves' hyperthyroidism. DNA for the CDR3: TGTGCCAGCAGACAAAGATTCGGCTATGGCTACACCTTC. The encoded protein is CASRQRFGYGYTF.